The 3 T cell receptor beta chains listed next were all sequenced from one sample in a study of response to subunit inactivated influenza vaccine. TCRdb reprocessed the RT-PCR reads via MiXCR and lists one record per CDR3 protein. The sample holds hundreds of thousands of distinct CDR3 sequences; around 10% are singletons and the top ten take approximately 11%. The sample also formed part of further work on T cells expressing NK-cell markers. That report adds: With UMIs, 5'RACE template switching was used to make TCR beta cDNA.

The sample here was PBMCs from blood, taken on the day of vaccination. The receptors originated from a man aged 50 or older who received an inactivated influenza vaccine.

This clonotype turned up a few times. V and J are TRBV5-6 and TRBJ1-2, with unresolved D. V was pared by 0 bases and J by 12 bases, with 15 bases between. Looked up from germline, CDR1 is SGHDT and CDR2 is YYEEEE. The CDR3 is 13 amino acids. As DNA, the CDR3 is TGTGCCAGCAGCTTGGTTGGGAGGGTGGCCGACACCTTC. The encoded protein is CASSLVGRVADTF.

The chain joins TRBV5-1 to TRBJ2-1, with D possibly TRBD2 on 6 matching bases. V lost 4 bases, J lost 8 bases, and 16 bases lay in between. The CDR3 length is 14 residues. CDR1 SGHRS and CDR2 YFSETQ come from the germline V gene. CDR3 protein: CASSEGTSLHEQFF. In DNA form, the CDR3 reads TGCGCCAGCAGCGAGGGGACTTCTCTCCATGAGCAGTTCTTC. Variable domain in full (rest from reference TRBV5-1 and TRBJ2-1): KAGVTQTPRYLIKTRGQQVTLSCSPISGHRSVSWYQQTPGQGLQFLFEYFSETQRNKGNFPGRFSGRQFSNSRSEMNVSTLELGDSALYLCASSEGTSLHEQFFGPGTRLTVL.

This clonotype showed up many times. This sequence joins TRBV12-3 or TRBV12-4 and TRBJ2-5; TRBD2 matches at 9 bases. V lost 6 bases, J lost 2 bases, and 7 bases stayed unmatched. The length of the CDR3 is 15 residues. The CDR3 DNA reads TGTGCCAGCAGCGAGACTAGCGGATCACAAGAGACCCAGTACTTC. This translates into CASSETSGSQETQYF.